These T cell receptor beta chains were read from a single sample in a study of cytotoxic CD8 clonotypes in ibrutinib-treated CLL. Sequencing used immunoSEQ multiplex PCR; TCRdb keeps in-frame clones, though not all of them. The data hold approximately 190,000 clones, with roughly 79% observed a single time. Sequencing used PBMCs, obtained after 12 months of ibrutinib treatment. Receptors originate from a human donor with chronic lymphocytic leukemia. Each CDR3 is given with its conserved first and last residue. The D gene is left open where the match is weak. Size is omitted from some rows. Given values are once, few, many or a class for expanded clones.

TRBJ2-1	TRBV11-3	few	TRBD2	TGTGCCAGCAGCGAATCTTGGCGGGGGGAGGGTCCGTTCTTC	CASSESWRGEGPFF
TRBJ2-3	TRBV2	once	.	TGTGCCAGCCTAAGAGGACGCACAGATACGCAGTATTTT	CASLRGRTDTQYF
TRBJ1-1	TRBV7-6	.	.	TGTGCCAGCAGTCCGATGGGGGATGGGGCTTTCTTT	CASSPMGDGAFF
TRBJ2-5	TRBV5-1	.	TRBD2	TGCGCCAGCACCTTTAGCGGGGGGGAAGAGACCCAGTACTTC	CASTFSGGEETQYF
TRBJ1-5	TRBV4-1	many	TRBD1	TGCGCCAGCAGCCAAGAAAACCGGGACAGGGTGAATCAGGGCCAGCATTTT	CASSQENRDRVNQGQHF
TRBJ1-5	TRBV20-1	.	.	TGCAGTGCTAGGAGGGGGGGGCCCCAGCATTTT	CSARRGGPQHF
TRBJ1-2	TRBV15	.	TRBD1	TGTGCCACCAGCAGAGGAGGACAGGGGGGAGCCTATGGCTACACCTTC	CATSRGGQGGAYGYTF
TRBJ2-3	TRBV27	few	.	TGTGCCAGCAGTCCCCCCCGTCGCCTAGGCGTAGATACGCAGTATTTT	CASSPPRRLGVDTQYF
TRBJ1-2	TRBV5-6	.	TRBD1	TGTGCCAGCAGCTTGGTGGGACAGGGGGTCACCTTC	CASSLVGQGVTF
TRBJ2-6	TRBV5-4	.	.	TGTGCCATCCAAACCCCGGGCGGGGCCAACGTCCTGACTTTC	CAIQTPGGANVLTF
TRBJ2-7	TRBV5-1	few	TRBD1	TGCGCCAGCAGCTTGGCACCAGGGGGCTACGAGCAGTACTTC	CASSLAPGGYEQYF
TRBJ1-4	TRBV5-8	.	TRBD1	TGTGCCAGCAGCCGAACAACCAGGGGGAAGGAAAAACTGTTTTTT	CASSRTTRGKEKLFF
TRBJ1-2	TRBV4-1	.	.	TGCGCCAGCAGCCCTCCAGAGCGGCTGGATGGCTACACCTTC	CASSPPERLDGYTF
TRBJ2-3	TRBV23-1	.	TRBD2	TGCGCCAGCATCCAATTGCCTAGCGGGGGGGTATCTAGCACAGATACGCAGTATTTT	CASIQLPSGGVSSTDTQYF
TRBJ1-2	TRBV5-1	.	.	TGCGCCAGCAGCCCTGGTAGGGGCCCCTATCCTAGCGGCTACACCTTC	CASSPGRGPYPSGYTF
TRBJ2-3	TRBV30	.	TRBD2	TGTGCCTGGAGACCTAGCGGAGATGAAGATACGCAGTATTTT	CAWRPSGDEDTQYF
TRBJ1-1	TRBV5-6	.	.	TGTGCCAGCCGGTTCGGACAGCCAAACCATGAAGCTTTCTTT	CASRFGQPNHEAFF
TRBJ1-2	TRBV10-3	few	TRBD1	TGTGCCATCACTTGGGACAGGGGACATGGCTACACCTTC	CAITWDRGHGYTF
TRBJ2-5	TRBV18	once	.	TGTGCCAGCTCACCACTACGGGAGGAGACCCAGTACTTC	CASSPLREETQYF
TRBJ1-5	TRBV30	.	.	TGTGCCTGGAGTGAAGGGCTTGAGCAGCCCCAGCATTTT	CAWSEGLEQPQHF
TRBJ2-7	TRBV4-1	.	.	TGCGCCAGCAGCCAAGAAGGGGCGAGTTACGAGCAGTACTTC	CASSQEGASYEQYF
TRBJ2-1	TRBV2	once	.	TGTGCCAGCGATGGGGGCCTCAACAATGAGCAGTTCTTC	CASDGGLNNEQFF
TRBJ2-3	TRBV15	.	.	TGTGCCACCAGCAGAGGGGCAGCAGATACGCAGTATTTT	CATSRGAADTQYF
TRBJ2-5	TRBV5-1	few	.	TGCGCCAGCAGCATCGGGAACCCCCAAGAGACCCAGTACTTC	CASSIGNPQETQYF
TRBJ2-7	TRBV28	.	.	TGTGCCAGCAGCGCCGCGTGGGGCGAGCAGTATTTC	CASSAAWGEQYF
TRBJ2-5	TRBV5-1	.	TRBD2	TGCGCCAGCAGCTATCTTGGACTAGCGGGAGGGGAGACCCAGTACTTC	CASSYLGLAGGETQYF
TRBJ2-7	TRBV6-6	.	TRBD1	TGTGCCAGCAGTCCTACAGGGGGCGGCGAGCAGTACTTC	CASSPTGGGEQYF
TRBJ1-2	TRBV18	few	.	TGTGCCAGCTCACCCGCGGCCTATGGCTACACCTTC	CASSPAAYGYTF
TRBJ2-3	TRBV6-5	.	.	TGTGCCAGCAGCTCCGACAGGAGCACAGATACGCAGTATTTT	CASSSDRSTDTQYF
TRBJ2-7	TRBV11-2	few	TRBD2	TGTGCCAGCAGGGCTAGCGGGGGAGGTGAGCAGTACTTC	CASRASGGGEQYF
TRBJ1-2	TRBV4-1	.	.	TGCGCCAGCAGCCGCGTATACGGGGTAGGACCCGATGGCTACACCTTC	CASSRVYGVGPDGYTF
TRBJ2-7	TRBV29-1	.	.	TGCAGCGTTGTGAGCTCCTACGAGCAGTACTTC	CSVVSSYEQYF
TRBJ2-1	TRBV30	.	.	TGTGCCGACCCCGGGAGATACGTGGAGGCCGTCTCCTACAATGAGCAGTTCTTC	CADPGRYVEAVSYNEQFF
TRBJ1-6	TRBV9	.	.	TGTGCCAGCAGCGAGAGCTCCTATAATTCACCCCTCCACTTT	CASSESSYNSPLHF
TRBJ2-4	TRBV7-2	few	TRBD1	TGTGCCAGCAGCGGACAGGGGGGAAACATTCAGTACTTC	CASSGQGGNIQYF
TRBJ2-7	TRBV7-2	.	.	TGTGCCAGCAGCTTATTTGGCAGCTACGAGCAGTACTTC	CASSLFGSYEQYF
TRBJ2-5	TRBV5-6	.	TRBD2	TGTGCCAGCAGCCCACCCACTAGCGGACAAGAGACCCAGTACTTC	CASSPPTSGQETQYF
TRBJ1-3	TRBV28	.	.	TGTGCCAGCAGCGGCAGGGCATTACGTGGAAACACCATATATTTT	CASSGRALRGNTIYF
TRBJ1-1	TRBV18	.	.	TGTGCCAGCTCACTGGTTCGTGGGGGGCCTTACCCGCCTTTCTTT	CASSLVRGGPYPPFF
TRBJ1-2	TRBV6-1	.	TRBD1	TGTGCCAGCAGGTTAACAGGGGGGGAGAACTATGGCTACACCTTC	CASRLTGGENYGYTF
TRBJ2-3	TRBV19	.	.	TGTGCCAGTACCCTACGGCTTTCCTCCACAGATACGCAGTATTTT	CASTLRLSSTDTQYF
TRBJ1-3	TRBV20-1	once	.	TGCAGTGCGGAGAGCGGAAACACCATATATTTT	CSAESGNTIYF
TRBJ2-5	TRBV11-1	.	.	TGTGCCAGCAGTCGTGGACAGATAAGTATCCAAGAGACCCAGTACTTC	CASSRGQISIQETQYF
TRBJ1-1	TRBV6-6	.	.	TGTGCCAGCATTAGGGGGGGACCGAACACTGAAGCTTTCTTT	CASIRGGPNTEAFF
TRBJ2-1	TRBV6-5	.	.	TGTGCCAGCAGTTACACAGGGACCCACAATGAGCAGTTCTTC	CASSYTGTHNEQFF
TRBJ1-1	TRBV19	.	.	TGTGCCAGTAGTATACAAGCAAACATGAACACTGAAGCTTTCTTT	CASSIQANMNTEAFF
TRBJ1-1	TRBV7-8	.	.	TGTGCCAGCAGCCCCGGACATTCGAACACTGAAGCTTTCTTT	CASSPGHSNTEAFF
TRBJ1-1	TRBV19	.	TRBD1	TGTGCCAGTAGTCCACGGACAGGCGAAGGCACTGAAGCTTTCTTT	CASSPRTGEGTEAFF
TRBJ1-2	TRBV11-2	.	TRBD1	TGTGCCAGCAGCTTAGTTGGGACAGGGGCGTTTTATGGCTACACCTTC	CASSLVGTGAFYGYTF